This T cell receptor beta chain was identified during a study of shared clonotypes between healthy human individuals (TCRdb year 2020). In the study overall: Two women and a few men aged 18 to 49 years were included in the cohort. For each donor, three plates each were used for CD4 naive and CD4 memory, two plates were used for CD8 naive, and one plate was used for CD8 memory. To estimate repertoire size and how much clonotypes are shared between individuals, the study performed deep sequencing of blood TCR repertoires from roughly five healthy adults. To increase sequencing depth and limit assay-specific biases, TCR repertoire library preparation and sequencing were carried out by different laboratories using diverse techniques. Per donor, leukapheresis produced somewhere between about 0.9 and 9.5 billion PBMCs.

V sheds 0 bases and J sheds 3 bases, leaving 13 bases between their ends. From a lookup of the germline V gene, CDR1 and CDR2 are SGDLS and YYNGEE. From the cysteine through the phenylalanine, the CDR3 covers 16 amino acids. Only the CDR3 part of the read is kept: 48 bases, read in frame from the first base. Broader findings and caveats from the paper: Because the study included a small number of donors, the genetic and exposure-history diversity represented was limited. Sampling was restricted to blood, and TCR repertoires in tissue are likely to differ from TCR repertoires in blood. Compared with non-shared clonotypes, the clonotypes found in all four sorted-subset donors had higher generation probabilities. Rarefaction of sorted-subset datasets indicated incomplete sequencing despite the large sequencing depth. Naive subsets generally had larger estimated clonotype richness than memory subsets. Approximately 5% of naive CD4, 3% to 3.5% of naive CD8, roughly 2.5% of memory CD4, and about 0.4% of memory CD8 clonotypes were shared across four donors. Pairwise subsampling indicated that sequencing depth was expected to affect the degree of clonotype sharing among donors.

As regards this clone: Its cognate antigen has yet to be identified. Per-base quality was not reported, and no clone a single base away is much larger than it.

TCR CDR3 regions were amplified from genomic DNA by multiplex PCR using the deep immunoSEQ assay. Extracted genomic DNA from each cell subset was distributed evenly across all wells of several immunoSEQ 96-well plates, and each plate was treated as a replicate. Each replicate PCR for sorted subsets received approximately 200 ng genomic DNA, equal to about 29,000 T cell genomes. Purified libraries were quantified with a Qubit 3.0 fluorometer, sized on a Bioanalyzer 2100, and re-quantified with the KAPA Library Quantification kit. Every immunoSEQ 96-well plate was sequenced on a dedicated single-read 150-cycle Illumina NextSeq 550 flow cell. The original pipeline was this. Because the immunoSEQ output included only junctional sequences and no quality scores, the filtering could not be the same as the filtering used for full-length reads. To assign V/J genes and CDR3, sequences were annotated against IMGT germline references using PyIR, a Python wrapper for IgBLAST v1.9. Reads were filtered out if the reads had weak V/J assignments (E-value above 1e-6), no CDR3, stop codons, out-of-frame junctions, or ambiguous translated residues. V3J clonotypes were defined as sequences sharing the same inferred V gene, J gene, and CDR3 amino acid sequence. Percentage overlap between repertoires was calculated by dividing the number of shared unique clonotypes by the size of the smaller repertoire. Richness of each repertoire was evaluated using RTK rarefaction, the Chao1 estimator, and Recon v2.1 estimates of unobserved clonotypes. OLGA was used to compute generation probabilities for all TCRbeta clonotypes that the gDNA method yielded from a handful of donors. What TCRdb holds here is the immuneACCESS table cut down to in-frame rearrangements. Part of the clones is not present; checked against another copy, under half of the missing clones reflect an unresolved V gene, and the others are unexplained. D and trimming come from the DNA, and the V and J calls and clone size come from that table. The sample records approximately 530,000 clones, around 95% of which are singletons. The ten largest clones take up under 0.065% of the sample.

The donors were healthy, HIV-negative adults with no recently reported acute infections or vaccinations. All donors were Caucasian adults living in Nashville, Tennessee, USA. CD4+ T cells were enriched through magnetic negative selection, after which naive cells were positively selected on CD45RA and the remaining negative fraction served as the memory subset. After blood collection by leukapheresis, PBMCs were isolated using Ficoll-Histopaque density gradient centrifugation and then cryopreserved in the vapor phase of liquid nitrogen. Analytical flow cytometry was used to check the purity and quantity of every magnetically sorted T cell population. From each sorted fraction, genomic DNA was isolated and quantified by UV absorbance on a Nanodrop 2000c.

The V and J segments used are TRBV9 and TRBJ2-1, and the D gene may be TRBD1, 6 bases matching. The TCR sequence derives from a woman in her thirties in good health. Sequenced material: naive CD4+ T cells sorted from blood. Per the publication, the cell subset or site label means: CD45RA+ positively selected. The DNA reads TGTGCCAGCAGCGTAGAAGGGTGGGGGCTCTACAATGAGCAGTTCTTC. This yields the protein CASSVEGWGLYNEQFF.